A selection of T cell receptor beta chains follows, all from one sample in a study of T cells in Graves' hyperthyroidism and ophthalmopathy. TCRdb re-derived calls from the multiplex PCR reads in MiXCR, one entry per CDR3 protein. The profile shows more than 500,000 distinct CDR3 sequences, around 16% of them singletons. Sequenced: blood. These receptor sequences come from a woman younger than 45 with Graves' hyperthyroidism. Both conserved end residues are part of each CDR3. The order of the fields is clone size, J gene, V gene, D gene, CDR3 DNA, CDR3 protein. D genes are given only for firm matches. Only some rows state a clone size, as once, few, many or a class for expanded clones.

clone_size: many; j_call: TRBJ2-7; v_call: TRBV12-3/TRBV12-4; d_call: TRBD1; cdr3_nt: TGTGCCAGCAGTAGACCGGGACAGCACTACGAGCAGTACTTC; cdr3_aa: CASSRPGQHYEQYF
clone_size: NA; j_call: TRBJ2-5; v_call: TRBV9; d_call: NA; cdr3_nt: TGTGCCAGCAGCCCCCAACCGACAGTACAAGAGACCCAGTACTTC; cdr3_aa: CASSPQPTVQETQYF
clone_size: few; j_call: TRBJ2-1; v_call: TRBV6-2/TRBV6-3; d_call: TRBD1; cdr3_nt: TGTGCCAGCAGTTACCCCACAGACAGGGATCGCAATGAGCAGTTCTTC; cdr3_aa: CASSYPTDRDRNEQFF
clone_size: many; j_call: TRBJ1-2; v_call: TRBV28; d_call: TRBD1; cdr3_nt: TGTGCCAGCAGCCTCGCGGGGGGGACAGGCTCCACGGTAGGCTACACCTTC; cdr3_aa: CASSLAGGTGSTVGYTF
clone_size: many; j_call: TRBJ2-1; v_call: TRBV20-1; d_call: NA; cdr3_nt: TGCAGTGCTAGGGGACCGGGACTGGCTTCCAATGAGCAGTTCTTC; cdr3_aa: CSARGPGLASNEQFF
clone_size: NA; j_call: TRBJ1-4; v_call: TRBV12-3/TRBV12-4; d_call: NA; cdr3_nt: TGTGCCAGCAGTTTAGCCCCTTGGGGGGCGGATGAAAAACTGTTTTTT; cdr3_aa: CASSLAPWGADEKLFF
clone_size: few; j_call: TRBJ2-3; v_call: TRBV7-9; d_call: TRBD1; cdr3_nt: TGTGCCAGCAGCTTGCTAGTACAGGGGATAGGCACAGATACGCAGTATTTT; cdr3_aa: CASSLLVQGIGTDTQYF
clone_size: NA; j_call: TRBJ1-1; v_call: TRBV18; d_call: NA; cdr3_nt: TGTGCCAGCTCACAACTCCAACGGGGCGGACTCACTGAAGCTTTCTTT; cdr3_aa: CASSQLQRGGLTEAFF
clone_size: NA; j_call: TRBJ2-7; v_call: TRBV3-1; d_call: NA; cdr3_nt: TGTGCCAGCAGCCAGCTTGCACCTTCCTACGAGCAGTACTTC; cdr3_aa: CASSQLAPSYEQYF
clone_size: many; j_call: TRBJ2-4; v_call: TRBV7-2; d_call: TRBD2; cdr3_nt: TGTGCCAGCAGCTTCGCAGGCGGGGGAGCCAAAAACATTCAGTACTTC; cdr3_aa: CASSFAGGGAKNIQYF
clone_size: many; j_call: TRBJ1-4; v_call: TRBV15; d_call: NA; cdr3_nt: TGTGCCACCAGCAGAGTCGGTGAAAAACTGTTTTTT; cdr3_aa: CATSRVGEKLFF
clone_size: many; j_call: TRBJ2-2; v_call: TRBV13; d_call: NA; cdr3_nt: TGTGCCAGCAGCTTCTGGGGCCACCCTAACACCGGGGAGCTGTTTTTT; cdr3_aa: CASSFWGHPNTGELFF
clone_size: many; j_call: TRBJ2-7; v_call: TRBV20-1; d_call: TRBD1; cdr3_nt: TGCAGTGCTTGGGCTTCCGGGACAGGGCCAAACGAGCAGTACTTC; cdr3_aa: CSAWASGTGPNEQYF
clone_size: NA; j_call: TRBJ2-4; v_call: TRBV6-1; d_call: TRBD2; cdr3_nt: TGTGCCAGCAGTGTAGCGGGAGGTCGCGCCAAAAACATTCAGTACTTC; cdr3_aa: CASSVAGGRAKNIQYF
clone_size: many; j_call: TRBJ2-1; v_call: TRBV2; d_call: NA; cdr3_nt: TGTGCCAGCGGAAAGGCACTAGCTGGCAATGAGCAGTTCTTC; cdr3_aa: CASGKALAGNEQFF
clone_size: few; j_call: TRBJ2-1; v_call: TRBV6-6; d_call: TRBD2; cdr3_nt: TGTGCCAGCAGTTACGAGCTAGCGGGGGGGGGAAATGAGCAGTTCTTC; cdr3_aa: CASSYELAGGGNEQFF
clone_size: NA; j_call: TRBJ2-3; v_call: TRBV7-2; d_call: NA; cdr3_nt: TGTGCCAGCAGCTTAGCGCGAGGGGCGAGGCCCTCCGCTAGCACAGATACGCGGTATTTT; cdr3_aa: CASSLARGARPSASTDTRYF
clone_size: NA; j_call: TRBJ2-4; v_call: TRBV10-3; d_call: NA; cdr3_nt: TGTGCCATCAAACCTTTGGGGAAAAACATTCAGTACTTC; cdr3_aa: CAIKPLGKNIQYF
clone_size: many; j_call: TRBJ1-1; v_call: TRBV20-1; d_call: TRBD1; cdr3_nt: TGCAGTGCGAGCCCGGGACAGGGACGATATGAAGCTTTCTTT; cdr3_aa: CSASPGQGRYEAFF
clone_size: few; j_call: TRBJ2-7; v_call: TRBV7-3; d_call: TRBD2; cdr3_nt: TGTGCCAGCAGCTTCCTAGCGGGAGGGCCTGACGAGCAGTACTTC; cdr3_aa: CASSFLAGGPDEQYF